The 8 T cell receptor beta chains below all came from one sample that was sequenced in a study of T cell clones after liver transplantation. Method: immunoSEQ multiplex PCR; TCRdb's copy keeps in-frame clones and lacks some. The sample lists about 68,000 clones, around 93% occurring once. The sequencing used CD4+ T cells from blood, collected roughly 26 months after liver transplant. These receptor sequences come from a human patient who received a liver transplant. Some T cells here may be from the graft donor.

The V gene is TRBV30, the J gene TRBJ1-5; the D gene is possibly TRBD1 (5 bases). This CDR3 has 14 amino acids. V was shortened by 1 base and J by 4 bases, with 11 bases between the two germline ends. Germline-derived CDR1 and CDR2 are GTSNPN and SVGIG (reference sequence). The CDR3 DNA reads TGTGCCTGGAGTGGGGGGGAGGGGAATCAGCCCCAGCATTTT. Its translation: CAWSGGEGNQPQHF.

This chain uses TRBV2 with TRBJ1-1; no reliable D call. The CDR3 extends over 13 amino acids. V lost 6 bases and J 4 bases, leaving 12 bases between the germline ends. Germline V lookup: CDR1 SNHLY, CDR2 FYNNEI. The DNA of the CDR3 is TGTGCCAGCAGGGCCGTAAGAGGCACTGAAGCTTTCTTT. Protein product: CASRAVRGTEAFF.

The chain employs TRBV10-1 and TRBJ2-3, with no clear D. With 5 bases removed from V and 2 bases from J, the gap between germline ends came to 11 bases. The CDR3 totals 14 residues. Germline CDR1 WNHNN, CDR2 SYGVQD (reference sequence). The CDR3 nucleotides are TGCGCCAGCAGTCTAGGCGACATCACAGATACGCAGTATTTT. Its translation: CASSLGDITDTQYF.

The chain links TRBV19 to TRBJ2-2; D possibly corresponds to TRBD2 (5 bases). Germline CDR1 LNHDA, CDR2 SQIVND (reference sequence). V lost 2 bases, J lost 3 bases, and 19 bases lay in between. This CDR3 region has 18 residues. CDR3 protein: CASSISVSSRGYTGELFF. DNA of the CDR3: TGTGCCAGTAGTATATCGGTCTCTAGCCGGGGTTACACCGGGGAGCTGTTTTTT. Variable domain in full (rest from reference TRBV19 and TRBJ2-2): DGGITQSPKYLFRKEGQNVTLSCEQNLNHDAMYWYRQDPGQGLRLIYYSQIVNDFQKGDIAEGYSVSREKKESFPLTVTSAQKNPTAFYLCASSISVSSRGYTGELFFGEGSRLTVL.

The genes are TRBV18 and TRBJ2-5; 12 nucleotides line up with TRBD2. This CDR3 is 14 amino acids long. Trimming removed 2 bases from V and 7 bases from J; junction bases left unmatched: 2. Germline CDR1 is KGHSH and CDR2 is LQKENI. The CDR3 spells CASSPETSGRTQYF. CDR3 sequence (DNA): TGTGCCAGCTCACCAGAGACTAGCGGGAGGACCCAGTACTTC. Looking up the rest from reference TRBV18 and TRBJ2-5 gives the full variable domain: NAGVMQNPRHLVRRRGQEARLRCSPMKGHSHVYWYRQLPEEGLKFMVYLQKENIIDESGMPKERFSAEFPKEGPSILRIQQVVRGDSAAYFCASSPETSGRTQYFGPGTRLLVL.

The chain employs TRBV29-1 and TRBJ2-7, with D perhaps matching TRBD1 (5 bases). CDR1 and CDR2 (germline): SQVTM, ANQGSEA. This CDR3 region has 14 residues. The V end lost 0 bases, the J end lost 6 bases, and 15 bases lay between the germline ends. CDR3 loop: CSVEDRFQGGEQYF. The CDR3 coding sequence is TGCAGCGTTGAAGATAGGTTTCAGGGCGGCGAGCAGTACTTC.

This chain links TRBV11-3 with TRBJ1-3, with 8 bases that match TRBD1. Germline trimming cut 5 bases from V and 0 bases from J; bases unmatched to any gene: 9. Germline CDR1 is SGHNT and CDR2 is YENEEA. The CDR3 covers 17 residues. The CDR3 region is CASSTYRGAISGNTIYF. In DNA form, the CDR3 reads TGTGCCAGCAGCACCTACAGGGGGGCCATCTCTGGAAACACCATATATTTT.

The chain recombines TRBV11-2 with TRBJ2-3, with 7 bases identical to TRBD2. The CDR3 has 17 amino acids. J gave up 2 bases and V 1 base, and 9 bases lay outside the gene matches. Germline loops: CDR1 SGHAT, CDR2 FQNNGV. CDR3 in amino acids: CASSLALAEGYTDTQYF. The CDR3 DNA is TGTGCCAGCAGCTTAGCGCTAGCGGAGGGCTACACAGATACGCAGTATTTT. Full variable domain (outside the CDR3, taken from reference TRBV11-2 and TRBJ2-3): EAGVAQSPRYKIIEKRQSVAFWCNPISGHATLYWYQQILGQGPKLLIQFQNNGVVDDSQLPKDRFSAERLKGVDSTLKIQPAKLEDSAVYLCASSLALAEGYTDTQYFGPGTRLTVL.